Listed below are T cell receptor beta chains from one sample, sequenced in a study of CD8+ T cells in alopecia areata. Assay: immunoSEQ multiplex PCR; the TCRdb copy retains only in-frame clones and omits some. This sample has a few hundred thousand clones, with about 40% found just once. Sequenced material: CD4+ T cells sorted from blood, taken around week 37, from a patient treated with tofacitinib. The receptors originated from a human donor with alopecia areata. The CDR3 runs from the conserved cysteine through the conserved F or W. The order of the fields is D gene, V gene, clone size, J gene, CDR3 protein, CDR3 DNA. A D gene is named only where the DNA matches it firmly. Clone size is stated in some rows and not others, as once, few, many or a class when expanded.

TRBD1	TRBV6-5	-	TRBJ2-7	CASSLARTGSYEQYF	TGTGCCAGCAGTCTAGCTCGGACAGGGAGCTACGAGCAGTACTTC
-	TRBV7-2	-	TRBJ1-6	CASSVALWDSPLHF	TGTGCCAGCAGCGTAGCCCTCTGGGATTCACCCCTCCACTTT
-	TRBV7-8	-	TRBJ2-5	CASSLLGLGETQYF	TGTGCCAGCAGCTTATTGGGTCTGGGAGAGACCCAGTACTTC
-	TRBV29-1	few	TRBJ2-7	CSVEKTGHEQYF	TGCAGCGTTGAAAAGACGGGCCACGAGCAGTACTTC
-	TRBV7-9	-	TRBJ2-1	CASSLARGIDEQFF	TGTGCCAGCAGCTTAGCGAGAGGGATCGATGAGCAGTTCTTC
-	TRBV11-1	-	TRBJ2-1	CASSLARYTRKSYNEQFF	TGTGCCAGCAGCTTAGCGAGATACACCCGGAAATCCTACAATGAGCAGTTCTTC
TRBD1	TRBV15	-	TRBJ2-3	CATAPGTGKRYTQYF	TGTGCCACCGCCCCGGGGACAGGGAAGCGGTATACGCAGTATTTT
TRBD1	TRBV29-1	-	TRBJ2-7	CSVEGGTGTREQYF	TGCAGCGTTGAAGGTGGGACAGGGACCCGCGAGCAGTACTTC
-	TRBV11-2	-	TRBJ2-1	CASSYNPSSSHEQFF	TGTGCCAGCAGCTACAACCCTTCCTCTAGCCATGAGCAGTTCTTC
-	TRBV25-1	-	TRBJ2-7	CASSEPGPDEEQYF	TGTGCCAGCAGTGAACCAGGACCGGATGAAGAGCAGTACTTC
TRBD2	TRBV4-1	-	TRBJ2-1	CASSQPPGLAGVRPYNEQFF	TGCGCCAGCAGCCAACCTCCGGGACTAGCGGGAGTAAGGCCCTACAATGAGCAGTTCTTC
TRBD1	TRBV9	-	TRBJ2-4	CASSRDRVGTKNIQYF	TGTGCCAGCAGCCGCGACAGGGTGGGGACCAAAAACATTCAGTACTTC
-	TRBV9	-	TRBJ1-2	CASSVKEQVPIHF	TGTGCCAGCAGCGTAAAGGAACAGGTCCCAATCCACTTC
TRBD2	TRBV29-1	few	TRBJ2-7	CSVGTSGGYEQYF	TGCAGCGTCGGGACTAGCGGAGGCTACGAGCAGTACTTC
TRBD2	TRBV5-1	-	TRBJ2-7	CASSLASSGSPYEQYF	TGCGCCAGCAGCTTGGCCTCTAGCGGGAGTCCCTACGAGCAGTACTTC
-	TRBV7-3	-	TRBJ2-5	CASSPGPTVGNQETQYF	TGTGCCAGCAGCCCAGGGCCCACCGTGGGGAACCAAGAGACCCAGTACTTC
TRBD1	TRBV9	-	TRBJ2-1	CASSVAYRGDNEQFF	TGTGCCAGCAGCGTAGCCTACAGGGGGGATAATGAGCAGTTCTTC
TRBD1	TRBV18	-	TRBJ1-5	CASSPGQVNQPQHF	TGTGCCAGCTCCCCGGGACAGGTTAATCAGCCCCAGCATTTT
-	TRBV29-1	-	TRBJ2-1	CSVEKGSGILAYNEQFF	TGCAGCGTTGAAAAGGGTTCGGGAATCTTGGCTTACAATGAGCAGTTCTTC
-	TRBV2	-	TRBJ2-3	CASSDRGRTDTQYF	TGTGCCAGCAGTGATCGGGGGAGGACAGATACGCAGTATTTT
TRBD1	TRBV19	few	TRBJ1-5	CASSMMDRGASNQPQHF	TGTGCCAGTAGTATGATGGACAGGGGGGCGAGCAATCAGCCCCAGCATTTT
TRBD2	TRBV23-1	few	TRBJ2-1	CASSQSDAGEVNEQFF	TGCGCCAGCAGTCAATCGGACGCGGGAGAGGTCAATGAGCAGTTCTTC
-	TRBV6-1	-	TRBJ2-5	CAVDVQETQYF	TGTGCCGTAGACGTACAAGAGACCCAGTACTTC
-	TRBV7-2	-	TRBJ2-5	CASSLRLEGTQYF	TGTGCCAGCAGCCTCCGACTAGAGGGGACCCAGTACTTC
-	TRBV7-9	-	TRBJ2-7	CASIRDSAGEQYF	TGTGCCAGCATCCGCGACTCTGCGGGGGAGCAGTACTTC
-	TRBV19	few	TRBJ2-2	CATTTGSRATGELFF	TGTGCCACCACAACAGGGAGTCGTGCCACCGGGGAGCTGTTTTTT
-	TRBV27	-	TRBJ1-1	CASSPSLGGRNTEAFF	TGTGCCAGCAGTCCCTCCCTTGGAGGGCGGAACACTGAAGCTTTCTTT
-	TRBV28	few	TRBJ1-2	CASSLGGQAPGGYTF	TGTGCCAGCAGTTTAGGGGGGCAGGCGCCGGGTGGCTACACCTTC
TRBD2	TRBV5-1	-	TRBJ2-7	CASSSRMGLAGQNLEQYF	TGCGCCAGCAGCTCCCGAATGGGACTAGCGGGACAAAATCTCGAGCAGTACTTC
-	TRBV19	few	TRBJ2-7	CASSQTAEAYEQYF	TGTGCCAGTAGTCAGACAGCGGAGGCCTACGAGCAGTACTTC
-	TRBV4-1	-	TRBJ1-5	CASSQVRTQPQHF	TGCGCCAGCAGCCAAGTGAGGACTCAGCCCCAGCATTTT
-	TRBV7-9	-	TRBJ2-7	CASQRTVSSYEQYF	TGTGCCAGCCAACGCACAGTGAGCTCCTACGAGCAGTACTTC
-	TRBV19	-	TRBJ1-5	CASSSGAHQPQHF	TGTGCCAGTAGTAGCGGGGCCCATCAGCCCCAGCATTTT
-	TRBV6-5	-	TRBJ2-5	CASRPGQGPTQYF	TGTGCCAGCAGACCTGGACAAGGGCCGACCCAGTACTTC
-	TRBV7-6	few	TRBJ1-2	CASSLGTNYGYTF	TGTGCCAGCAGCTTGGGGACAAACTATGGCTACACCTTC
TRBD1	TRBV5-1	-	TRBJ2-5	CASSLDRGRGETQYF	TGCGCCAGCAGCTTGGACAGGGGGCGCGGGGAGACCCAGTACTTC
TRBD2	TRBV19	once	TRBJ2-7	CASSTLAGAPYEQYF	TGTGCCAGTAGTACTTTAGCGGGAGCACCATACGAGCAGTACTTC
-	TRBV5-4	few	TRBJ2-3	CASSLGGSTDTQYF	TGTGCCAGCAGCTTGGGCGGTAGCACAGATACGCAGTATTTT
TRBD1	TRBV30	-	TRBJ2-7	CAWNPDRDHEQYF	TGTGCCTGGAACCCCGACAGGGACCACGAGCAGTACTTC
-	TRBV7-2	-	TRBJ2-7	CASSLDFGSYEQYF	TGTGCCAGCAGCTTAGATTTCGGTTCCTACGAGCAGTACTTC
-	TRBV30	once	TRBJ2-4	CALSIPLAKNIQYF	TGTGCCTTGTCGATTCCGTTAGCCAAAAACATTCAGTACTTC
-	TRBV6-5	once	TRBJ1-5	CASRGQINQPQHF	TGTGCCAGCCGTGGACAGATCAATCAGCCCCAGCATTTT
-	TRBV5-6	few	TRBJ1-5	CASSDGTLNQPQHF	TGTGCCAGCAGCGACGGGACTTTGAATCAGCCCCAGCATTTT
TRBD2	TRBV7-8	-	TRBJ2-2	CASRSGLAGGTGELFF	TGTGCCAGCAGGAGCGGACTAGCGGGAGGCACCGGGGAGCTGTTTTTT
-	TRBV11-2	few	TRBJ2-3	CASSLNRVGTDTQYF	TGTGCCAGCAGCTTAAACAGGGTCGGCACAGATACGCAGTATTTT
TRBD2	TRBV29-1	-	TRBJ2-1	CSANGLAGAGNEQFF	TGCAGCGCCAACGGGTTAGCGGGAGCTGGCAATGAGCAGTTCTTC
TRBD1	TRBV2	-	TRBJ2-1	CASSVRGQKGGREQFF	TGTGCCAGCAGTGTTAGGGGACAGAAAGGGGGACGTGAGCAGTTCTTC
-	TRBV9	-	TRBJ2-3	CASSVLSSVDTQYF	TGTGCCAGCAGCGTATTGTCTAGCGTAGATACGCAGTATTTT